This TCR beta chain was identified during a study of cytomegalovirus exposure and HLA in healthy donors. Study findings and constraints: A cluster of highly shared sequence variants was likely a sequencing artifact. Another analysis was done later, and it associated approximately 15,000 TCR beta sequences with HLA alleles at 0.05 false discovery rate.

The CDR3 has 19 amino acids. In regard to this clone: The antigen remains unidentified.

PCR employed 60 Vbeta and 13 Jbeta primers. Source study methods: Approximately 12 million of 70 million to 80 million unique TCR beta chains were shared, per a later count. Assay used: immunoSEQ multiplex PCR; TCRdb lists only in-frame clones, some missing. Clone size and V and J calls were adopted from that table, with D and trimming inferred from the DNA. Found here are approximately 190,000 clones, 75% to 90% of them singletons; the top ten hold about 5.7%. The sequenced sample was PBMCs. This clonotype originated in a man aged 40-50 years in good health and CMV-seropositive. This chain joins TRBV21-1 and TRBJ1-3; TRBD1 is the table's D call, not checked against the DNA. TRBV21-1 is marked as a pseudogene. CDR3 bases: TGTGCCAGCAGCAAAGAAAGCGGACAGGGGGCGTTCTGTGGAAACACCATATATTTT. Amino acid sequence: CASSKESGQGAFCGNTIYF.